The entry below describes one T cell receptor beta chain. What it binds is not known. The data derive from a study of Graves' ophthalmopathy and Graves' hyperthyroidism. Scientists amplified the TCR beta CDR3 regions from RNA transcripts. HTBI primers were used in a first-round RT-PCR, which preceded a second-round multiplex PCR. Each CDR3 protein is one row after TCRdb ran MiXCR on the multiplex PCR reads. The table records a few hundred thousand distinct CDR3 sequences, approximately 18% of them present only once. PBMCs originated in about 9.8 ml of fresh peripheral blood. Trimming took 3 bases from V and 11 from J, leaving 13 bases between them. The CDR3 runs 11 residues. Per germline, CDR1 GTSNPN and CDR2 SVGIG (reference sequence). Findings and caveats of the study: The model predicted ophthalmopathy progression with 60% to 71% sensitivity and approximately 72% specificity.

The sequence was collected from an adult woman with stable Graves' hyperthyroidism. The material sequenced was peripheral blood. The V and J genes are TRBV30 and TRBJ2-5, with D possibly being TRBD1 or TRBD2 (5 bases each). The CDR3 sequence is CAWRTVREQYF. CDR3 in DNA: TGTGCCTGGAGGACAGTCCGGGAACAGTACTTC.